These T cell receptor beta chains were read from a single sample in a study of T cell changes during pregnancy in multiple sclerosis. Measured with immunoSEQ multiplex PCR; TCRdb has only the in-frame clones, and not every one. Here the sample spans about 47,000 clones, 80% to 90% being singletons. Material: CD8+ T cells from peripheral blood mononuclear cells, obtained in the second trimester of pregnancy. The receptors stem from a female donor with multiple sclerosis, enrolled in a pregnancy study. Both conserved end residues are part of each CDR3. Fields, in order: D gene, V gene, clone size, J gene, CDR3 DNA, CDR3 protein. The D gene is left open where the match is weak. A clone size is listed for some rows: how often the clone was seen (once, few, many), or a class if it is expanded.

d_gene: -
v_gene: TRBV19
abundance: -
j_gene: TRBJ2-7
CDR3nt: TGTGCCAGTAGTATCCTGGTTCAGGGGAATAGCGAGCAGTACTTC
CDR3aa: CASSILVQGNSEQYF

d_gene: TRBD1
v_gene: TRBV6-5
abundance: once
j_gene: TRBJ1-2
CDR3nt: TGTGCCAGCAGTTACTCGGGACAGGGGAGCGGCTACACCTTC
CDR3aa: CASSYSGQGSGYTF

d_gene: TRBD1
v_gene: TRBV28
abundance: -
j_gene: TRBJ1-4
CDR3nt: TGTGCCAGCAGTTCCCGGACAGGTACAAATGAAAAACTGTTTTTT
CDR3aa: CASSSRTGTNEKLFF

d_gene: -
v_gene: TRBV5-4
abundance: few
j_gene: TRBJ1-1
CDR3nt: TGTGCCAGCAGCTTACCAGGTTTGAACACTGAAGCTTTCTTT
CDR3aa: CASSLPGLNTEAFF

d_gene: TRBD2
v_gene: TRBV7-7
abundance: once
j_gene: TRBJ2-5
CDR3nt: TGTGCTAGCAGCTCAATCGGACTAGCGGGGGAAGAGACCCAGTACTTC
CDR3aa: CASSSIGLAGEETQYF

d_gene: -
v_gene: TRBV7-8
abundance: -
j_gene: TRBJ2-5
CDR3nt: TGTGCCAGCAGCTTAGGAGTAGAGACCCAGTACTTC
CDR3aa: CASSLGVETQYF

d_gene: -
v_gene: TRBV27
abundance: -
j_gene: TRBJ2-7
CDR3nt: TGTGCCAGCAGTGACGGACTCCCGGGCGAGCAGTACTTC
CDR3aa: CASSDGLPGEQYF

d_gene: -
v_gene: TRBV4-1
abundance: -
j_gene: TRBJ1-2
CDR3nt: TGCGCCAGCAGCCAAGGATTTGAGGGCCCGGGGTTCTATGGCTACACCTTC
CDR3aa: CASSQGFEGPGFYGYTF

d_gene: -
v_gene: TRBV5-6
abundance: -
j_gene: TRBJ2-7
CDR3nt: TGTGCCAGCAGCTTGGCCGACAGCCACGAGCAGTACTTC
CDR3aa: CASSLADSHEQYF

d_gene: -
v_gene: TRBV7-2
abundance: -
j_gene: TRBJ2-3
CDR3nt: TGTGCCAGCAGCTTCAGGGGCAGCACAGATACGCAGTATTTT
CDR3aa: CASSFRGSTDTQYF

d_gene: TRBD1
v_gene: TRBV4-1
abundance: few
j_gene: TRBJ1-2
CDR3nt: TGCGCCAGCAGCCAGTCGACAGGGGCAGGTGGCTACACCTTC
CDR3aa: CASSQSTGAGGYTF

d_gene: -
v_gene: TRBV7-6
abundance: -
j_gene: TRBJ1-1
CDR3nt: TGTGCCAGCAGCGAGGAGGGGCCTAACACTGAAGCTTTCTTT
CDR3aa: CASSEEGPNTEAFF

d_gene: TRBD1
v_gene: TRBV5-6
abundance: -
j_gene: TRBJ1-2
CDR3nt: TGTGCCAGCAGCCCTTGGGGACAGGTAAATGGCTACACCTTC
CDR3aa: CASSPWGQVNGYTF

d_gene: -
v_gene: TRBV18
abundance: -
j_gene: TRBJ2-1
CDR3nt: TGTGCCAGCTCACCACCGGGGCGTGGTAGGGCCTATGAGCAGTTCTTC
CDR3aa: CASSPPGRGRAYEQFF

d_gene: -
v_gene: TRBV15
abundance: -
j_gene: TRBJ1-4
CDR3nt: TGTGCCACCAGCAGAGTGAGGGAGTCAACTAATGAAAAACTGTTTTTT
CDR3aa: CATSRVRESTNEKLFF

d_gene: TRBD1
v_gene: TRBV7-3
abundance: -
j_gene: TRBJ2-5
CDR3nt: TGTGCCAGCAGCTTAAGAGGGACAGGGTGGGAGACCCAGTACTTC
CDR3aa: CASSLRGTGWETQYF

d_gene: TRBD2
v_gene: TRBV14
abundance: -
j_gene: TRBJ2-1
CDR3nt: TGTGCCAGCAGCCCTAGCGGGGCTCTCGTCGAGCAGTTCTTC
CDR3aa: CASSPSGALVEQFF

d_gene: TRBD1
v_gene: TRBV27
abundance: -
j_gene: TRBJ2-7
CDR3nt: TGTGCCAGCAGTTCGGACAGGGCTTTCGACGAGCAGTACTTC
CDR3aa: CASSSDRAFDEQYF

d_gene: -
v_gene: TRBV10-3
abundance: -
j_gene: TRBJ1-5
CDR3nt: TGTGCCATCAGTAAGACAGGCAATCAGCCCCAGCATTTT
CDR3aa: CAISKTGNQPQHF

d_gene: TRBD1
v_gene: TRBV13
abundance: -
j_gene: TRBJ2-5
CDR3nt: TGTGCCAGCAGCTTCGGGACAGGCATCGGGACCCAGTACTTC
CDR3aa: CASSFGTGIGTQYF

d_gene: -
v_gene: TRBV30
abundance: -
j_gene: TRBJ2-5
CDR3nt: TGTGCCTGGATAGGCCAGGGATCCTCGGGGACCCAGTACTTC
CDR3aa: CAWIGQGSSGTQYF

d_gene: -
v_gene: TRBV6-5
abundance: once
j_gene: TRBJ2-3
CDR3nt: TGTGCCAGCAGTTATATGGCGGGGTTAACAGATACGCAGTATTTT
CDR3aa: CASSYMAGLTDTQYF

d_gene: TRBD1
v_gene: TRBV28
abundance: -
j_gene: TRBJ2-7
CDR3nt: TGTGCCAGCAGTATCGGACAGGGGGACGAGCAGTACTTC
CDR3aa: CASSIGQGDEQYF

d_gene: -
v_gene: TRBV19
abundance: -
j_gene: TRBJ1-2
CDR3nt: TGTGCCAGTAACCCCCCTCGGTCGGGGGAACGAGGCGGCTACACCTTC
CDR3aa: CASNPPRSGERGGYTF

d_gene: TRBD1
v_gene: TRBV19
abundance: -
j_gene: TRBJ1-5
CDR3nt: TGTGCCAGTGAATTGACAGGGAACGGGAATCAGCCCCAGCATTTT
CDR3aa: CASELTGNGNQPQHF

d_gene: -
v_gene: TRBV9
abundance: -
j_gene: TRBJ2-5
CDR3nt: TGTGCCAGCAGCCCCCCTACGGGGGAGGAGACCCAGTACTTC
CDR3aa: CASSPPTGEETQYF

d_gene: -
v_gene: TRBV19
abundance: -
j_gene: TRBJ2-3
CDR3nt: TGTGCCAGTAGTATAGGGCAAGATACGCAGTATTTT
CDR3aa: CASSIGQDTQYF

d_gene: TRBD1
v_gene: TRBV27
abundance: -
j_gene: TRBJ1-1
CDR3nt: TGTGCCAGCAGTTGGGACAGCTTGAACACTGAAGCTTTCTTT
CDR3aa: CASSWDSLNTEAFF

d_gene: TRBD1
v_gene: TRBV15
abundance: once
j_gene: TRBJ2-2
CDR3nt: TGTGCCACCAGCAGCCGACAGGGTGGAACCGGGGAGCTGTTTTTT
CDR3aa: CATSSRQGGTGELFF

d_gene: -
v_gene: TRBV7-2
abundance: -
j_gene: TRBJ2-7
CDR3nt: TGTGCCAGCAGCTTTTCCCAGGCCTACGAGCAGTACTTC
CDR3aa: CASSFSQAYEQYF

d_gene: -
v_gene: TRBV6-6
abundance: -
j_gene: TRBJ1-5
CDR3nt: TGTGCCAGCAGCCGCTCGGGACACCTTAGTAATCAGCCCCAGCATTTT
CDR3aa: CASSRSGHLSNQPQHF

d_gene: TRBD2
v_gene: TRBV6-4
abundance: -
j_gene: TRBJ2-3
CDR3nt: TGTGCCAGCAGCAGCGACCGCGGGGGTACAGATACGCAGTATTTT
CDR3aa: CASSSDRGGTDTQYF